This T cell receptor (beta chain) was sequenced during a study of shared clonotypes between healthy human individuals. Cells designated naive CD8 were CD45RO-negative and were positively selected for CCR7, with terminally differentiated effector memory CD45RA+ cells excluded. Replicate PCRs for sorted subsets used roughly 200 ng DNA; this equaled about 30,000 T cell genomes. The assay was immunoSEQ multiplex PCR, and TCRdb's table has in-frame clones only and misses some. The sample lists some 2,000,000 clones, over 85% occurring once. V lost 3 bases and J lost 8, with 17 bases in between. The length of the CDR3 is 14 residues. Germline V CDR1 and CDR2: SGHRS, YFSETQ.

The sample was naive CD8+ T cells sorted from blood. The clonotype comes from a man aged 18 to 29 in good health. The V call is TRBV5-1, the J call TRBJ1-1; no clear D gene. The CDR3 coding sequence is TGCGCCAGCAGCTCCGCACCTGGCGCCTGGGAAGCTTTCTTT. Translated: CASSSAPGAWEAFF.